This T cell receptor beta chain is from a study of blood T cell repertoires in COVID-19. About the research overall: The United States, Italy and Spain were the sources of the acute and convalescent COVID-19 samples.

Original processing notes: Reference gene primer amplification in the assay estimated nucleated cell counts. Generated by immunoSEQ multiplex PCR, the TCRdb table keeps only in-frame clones and is missing some. V, J and clone size reflect that table, while D and trimming were determined from the DNA. The sample has some 120,000 clones, around four fifths seen once. This CDR3 is 16 amino acids long. Germline CDR1 is SGDLS and CDR2 is YYNGEE. V dropped 4 bases and J dropped 7 bases, with 21 bases sitting between them. The chain joins TRBV9 to TRBJ2-1; TRBD2 might be the D (6 bases). The sample taken for sequencing was peripheral blood. The TCR sequence derives from a human donor in a cohort sampled during active COVID-19. The CDR3 nucleotides are TGTGCCAGCAGCACCCTCCGGACTACGCACCGGAATGAGCAGTTCTTC. This codes for CASSTLRTTHRNEQFF.